This TCR beta chain was profiled in a study of cytomegalovirus exposure and HLA in healthy donors. The PCR had 60 Vbeta and 13 Jbeta primers. Using immunoSEQ multiplex PCR, the repertoire was profiled, and TCRdb retains in-frame clones only, with some absent. The data show 200,000 to 250,000 clones, with roughly 80% seen just once and 2.5% to 3.5% held by the top ten. The CDR3 runs 15 residues. V lost 6 bases to trimming and J lost 3 bases; unmatched junction nucleotides: 7. Germline V gives CDR1 LNHDA, CDR2 SQIVND (reference sequence). This clone occurred once. This clonotype was obtained from a woman in her 30s in good health and CMV-seronegative. The V gene is TRBV19, the J gene TRBJ2-7; TRBD2 matches 11 bases. Sequenced sample: PBMCs. In DNA, the CDR3 is TGTGCCAGTAGACAGCGAGGACTAGCGGGCTACGAGCAGTACTTC. Translating it yields CASRQRGLAGYEQYF.